This TCR beta chain was sequenced during a study of Graves' ophthalmopathy and Graves' hyperthyroidism. Study findings and constraints: Among expanded thyroid clonotypes above 0.001 frequency, most also occurred in blood.

CDR3 length: 13 amino acids. Germline V gene lookup returns CDR1 DFQATT and CDR2 SNEGSKA (reference sequence). V lost 6 bases to trimming and J lost 3 bases; unmatched junction nucleotides: 8. Fresh peripheral blood (more than 9.5 ml) yielded the PBMCs. This clonotype was detected many times. The antigen is undetermined. Beta-chain TCR CDR3 regions were amplified from RNA transcripts. In the first round, RT-PCR was carried out with HTBI primers, and a multiplex PCR formed the second round. TCRdb re-analysed the multiplex PCR reads in MiXCR, keeping a single row per CDR3 protein. This table holds 200,000 to 250,000 distinct CDR3 sequences, about 22% found once.

The chain carries TRBV20-1 and TRBJ2-7; 7 nucleotides agree with TRBD2. The source is a woman aged 45-59 years with Graves' ophthalmopathy. Sequencing was carried out using peripheral blood. The CDR3 spells CSARTGLHYEQYF. The CDR3 DNA follows: TGCAGTGCGCGCACGGGACTACACTACGAGCAGTACTTC.